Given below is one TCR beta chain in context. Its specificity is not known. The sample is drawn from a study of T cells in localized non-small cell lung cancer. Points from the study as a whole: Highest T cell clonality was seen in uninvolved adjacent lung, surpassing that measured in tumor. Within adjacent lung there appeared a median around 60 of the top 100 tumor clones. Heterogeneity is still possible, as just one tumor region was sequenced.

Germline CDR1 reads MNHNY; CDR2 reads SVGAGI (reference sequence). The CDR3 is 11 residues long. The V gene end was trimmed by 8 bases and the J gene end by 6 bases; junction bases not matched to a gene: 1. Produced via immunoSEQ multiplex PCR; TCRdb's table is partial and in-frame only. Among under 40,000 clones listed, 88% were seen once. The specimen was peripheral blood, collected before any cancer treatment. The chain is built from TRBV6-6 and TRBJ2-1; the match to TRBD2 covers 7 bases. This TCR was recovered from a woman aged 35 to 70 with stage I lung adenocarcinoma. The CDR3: CASWGGNEQFF. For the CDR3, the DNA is TGTGCCAGCTGGGGGGGCAATGAGCAGTTCTTC.